In this sample, the clone carrying this T cell receptor (beta chain) turned up a few times. As yet, its antigen is unknown. This record belongs to a study of human T cells and chemical hapten exposure. RNA extraction used unfractionated whole blood as the source of total RNA. The germline gives CDR1 SGHAT, CDR2 FQNNGV. The ends were cut back, 0 bases at V and 3 bases at J, with 18 bases in the middle. CDR3 length: 17 residues. The study's library attached unique molecular identifiers to single cDNA molecules. As handled by the study authors: Between about 23,224 and 700,000 TCRs appeared in each sample, and the median stood at roughly 100,000. TCRdb re-analysed the reads in MiXCR, keeping a single row per CDR3 protein. The V and J calls follow TCRdb's processing rather than the paper's. Of around 120,000 distinct CDR3 sequences in the sample, over 6.5% were seen once. Study outcomes and limitations: The number of TCRs over 1 in 1000 frequency stayed unchanged after DPC.

This clonotype originated in a human donor in good health. Some clones in this sample may be carry-over from other donors' samples. Material: whole blood. V gene TRBV11-2 combines with J gene TRBJ2-7; weak D call: TRBD1 (5 bases). In DNA, the CDR3 is TGTGCCAGCAGCTTAGATGGTCGGCAGGGCGCATACTACGAGCAGTACTTC. Encoded protein: CASSLDGRQGAYYEQYF.